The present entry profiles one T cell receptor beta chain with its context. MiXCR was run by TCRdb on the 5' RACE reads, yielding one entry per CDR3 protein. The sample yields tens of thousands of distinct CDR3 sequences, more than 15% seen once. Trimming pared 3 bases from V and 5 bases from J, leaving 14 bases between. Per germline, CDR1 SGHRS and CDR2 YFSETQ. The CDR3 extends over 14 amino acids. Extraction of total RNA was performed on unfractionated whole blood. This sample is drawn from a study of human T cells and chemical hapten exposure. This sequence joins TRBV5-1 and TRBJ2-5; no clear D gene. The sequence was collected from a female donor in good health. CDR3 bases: TGCGCCAGCAGCTACCGACTGAGAGAGGAGACCCAGTACTTC. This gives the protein CASSYRLREETQYF.